This TCR beta chain appears in the sequencing data of a study of cytomegalovirus exposure and HLA in healthy donors. With respect to this clone: Its antigen is as yet unknown.

This CDR3 is 14 amino acids long. Trimming removed 5 bases from V and 3 bases from J; junction bases left unmatched: 5. Germline V lookup: CDR1 SGHTA, CDR2 FQGNSA. This table comes from immunoSEQ multiplex PCR, and its TCRdb copy is limited to in-frame clones, with some not included. The table includes approximately 150,000 clones, 85% detected once. Findings and caveats of the study: Cytomegalovirus association was listed for approximately 150 TCR beta chains. The classifier reportedly diagnosed cytomegalovirus status with high specificity and sensitivity.

The V and J genes are TRBV7-2 and TRBJ2-7, with 9 bases identical to TRBD2. The source is a man in his thirties or forties in good health and CMV-seropositive. Sequenced material: PBMCs. The CDR3 coding sequence is TGTGCCAGCAGCCGGCGGGGGGGCCTCTACGAGCAGTACTTC. Translating it yields CASSRRGGLYEQYF. Complete variable domain (other parts from reference TRBV7-2 and TRBJ2-7): GAGVSQSPSNKVTEKGKDVELRCDPISGHTALYWYRQSLGQGLEFLIYFQGNSAPDKSGLPSDRFSAERTGGSVSTLTIQRTQQEDSAVYLCASSRRGGLYEQYFGPGTRLTVT.